The clone carrying this T cell receptor (beta chain) was observed a handful of times. Its antigen is as yet unknown. This sample was taken from a study of response to subunit inactivated influenza vaccine. Findings and limits, study-wide: Authors suggested each seasonal influenza vaccination recruits few new T cells.

TCRdb re-called the RT-PCR reads with MiXCR, one entry per CDR3 protein. The table records approximately 500,000 distinct CDR3 sequences, 13% of them present only once. Per germline, CDR1 DFQATT and CDR2 SNEGSKA (reference sequence). Trimming pared 0 bases from V and 10 bases from J, leaving 13 bases between. The CDR3 contains 14 residues. The receptor's source is a man between 45 and 60 years old who received an inactivated influenza vaccine. The sample consisted of PBMCs from blood, taken roughly 47 days after vaccination. This chain uses TRBV20-1 with TRBJ1-6, with D perhaps TRBD1 (5 bases). The CDR3 region is CSARDPGKKSPLHF. In DNA, the CDR3 is TGCAGTGCTAGAGATCCAGGGAAAAAGTCACCCCTCCACTTT.